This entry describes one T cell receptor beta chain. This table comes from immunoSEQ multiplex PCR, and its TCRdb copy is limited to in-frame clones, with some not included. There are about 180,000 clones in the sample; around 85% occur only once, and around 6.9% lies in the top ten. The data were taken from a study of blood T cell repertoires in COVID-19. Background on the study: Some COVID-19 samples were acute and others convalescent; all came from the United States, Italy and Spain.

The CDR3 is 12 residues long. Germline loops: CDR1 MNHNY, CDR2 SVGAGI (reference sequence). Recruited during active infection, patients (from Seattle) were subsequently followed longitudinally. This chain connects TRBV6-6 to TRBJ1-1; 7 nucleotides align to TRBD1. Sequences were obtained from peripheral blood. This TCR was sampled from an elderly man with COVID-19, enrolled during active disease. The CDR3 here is CGSTGASREAFF. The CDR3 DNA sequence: TGTGGAAGTACAGGGGCCAGCAGGGAAGCTTTCTTT.